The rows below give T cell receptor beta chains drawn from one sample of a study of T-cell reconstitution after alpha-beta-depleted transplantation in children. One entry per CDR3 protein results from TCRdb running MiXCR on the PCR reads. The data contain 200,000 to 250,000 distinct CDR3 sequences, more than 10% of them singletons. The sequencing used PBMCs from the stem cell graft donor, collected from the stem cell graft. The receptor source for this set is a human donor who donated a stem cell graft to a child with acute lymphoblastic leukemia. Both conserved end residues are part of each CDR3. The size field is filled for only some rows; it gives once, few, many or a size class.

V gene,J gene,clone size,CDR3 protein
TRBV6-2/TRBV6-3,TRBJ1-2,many,CASTGQGQHGYTF
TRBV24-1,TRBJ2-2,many,CATSGGQGSTGELFF
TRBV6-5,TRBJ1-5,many,CASSPGQVDQPQHF
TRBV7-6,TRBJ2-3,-,CASSLRGQRRDTQYF
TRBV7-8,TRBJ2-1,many,CASSANRVEQFF
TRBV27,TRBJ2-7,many,CASSFQGGYEQYF
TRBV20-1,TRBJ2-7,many,CSATDRSYEQYF
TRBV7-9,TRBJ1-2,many,CASSSTGAGGYTF
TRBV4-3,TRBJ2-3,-,CASSQEGQGPTDTQYF
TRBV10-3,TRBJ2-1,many,CAISNLGGAGPYNEQFF
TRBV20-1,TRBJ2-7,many,CSAESGQGNYEQYF
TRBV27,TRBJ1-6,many,CASTPGFDSPLHF
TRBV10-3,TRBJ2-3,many,CAINTLGGDTDTQYF
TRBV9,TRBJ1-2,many,CASSVIEQGAYGYTF